These T cell receptor beta chains were read from a single sample in a study of T and B cells in COVID-19 patients. TCRdb re-analysed the multiplex PCR reads in MiXCR, keeping a single row per CDR3 protein. The sample lists 15,000 to 20,000 distinct CDR3 sequences; just over 35% were seen once. The specimen sequenced was blood. These receptors came from a human donor with active COVID-19. CDR3s include the opening cysteine and the closing phenylalanine or tryptophan. A D gene is named only where the DNA matches it firmly. Only part of the rows carry a size: once, few, many, or a class if the clone is expanded.

clone_size j_call d_call v_call cdr3_aa cdr3_nt
. TRBJ2-1 TRBD1 TRBV5-4 CASSQVGTVPEQFF TGTGCCAGCAGCCAGGTTGGGACAGTCCCTGAGCAGTTCTTC
medium-sized TRBJ2-2 . TRBV29-1 CSVSYSGGELFF TGCAGCGTTTCCTATTCAGGCGGGGAGCTGTTTTTT
. TRBJ2-1 . TRBV4-2 CASSQTSGDEQFF TGCGCCAGCAGCCAAACCAGCGGTGATGAGCAGTTCTTC
. TRBJ2-2 . TRBV12-3/TRBV12-4 CASSYFGMQNTGELFF TGTGCCAGCAGTTACTTCGGGATGCAGAACACCGGGGAGCTGTTTTTT
. TRBJ2-5 . TRBV6-1 CASTRVILQETQYF TGTGCCAGCACCCGGGTAATCCTCCAAGAGACCCAGTACTTC
few TRBJ2-1 . TRBV18 CASSPYNEQFF TGTGCCAGCTCACCGTACAATGAGCAGTTCTTC
. TRBJ1-1 TRBD1 TRBV5-1 CASSTGTGNTEAFF TGCGCCAGCAGCACCGGGACAGGGAACACTGAAGCTTTCTTT
few TRBJ2-3 TRBD2 TRBV18 CASSPRAGVGTDTQYF TGTGCCAGCTCACCACGGGCGGGGGTCGGAACAGATACGCAGTATTTT
medium-sized TRBJ2-2 . TRBV19 CASSIGEVTGELFF TGTGCCAGTAGTATAGGGGAGGTCACCGGGGAGCTGTTTTTT
. TRBJ2-5 TRBD2 TRBV6-2/TRBV6-3 CASSSAGLTQETQYF TGTGCCAGCAGTTCGGCGGGACTAACCCAAGAGACCCAGTACTTC
. TRBJ2-1 . TRBV27 CASSAPRTSREVEQFF TGTGCCAGCAGTGCCCCTAGGACGTCCAGGGAGGTTGAGCAGTTCTTC
medium-sized TRBJ2-2 . TRBV27 CASSFGREVGELFF TGTGCCAGCAGTTTCGGCAGGGAGGTCGGGGAGCTGTTTTTT
few TRBJ1-6 TRBD1 TRBV12-3/TRBV12-4 CASRGQGNSPLHF TGTGCCAGCAGGGGACAGGGTAATTCACCCCTCCACTTT
few TRBJ2-1 TRBD2 TRBV5-5 CASNLAGGSYNEQFF TGTGCCAGCAATCTAGCGGGGGGGTCCTACAATGAGCAGTTCTTC
. TRBJ2-3 . TRBV6-5 CASSFRDTQYF TGTGCCAGCAGTTTTAGGGATACGCAGTATTTT
. TRBJ1-6 . TRBV6-6 CASREDSPLHF TGTGCCAGCAGGGAGGATTCACCCCTCCACTTT
medium-sized TRBJ2-1 TRBD2 TRBV5-5 CASRSRLAGGDEQFF TGTGCCAGCAGATCGCGCCTAGCGGGAGGAGACGAGCAGTTCTTC
. TRBJ2-3 TRBD2 TRBV10-3 CAISEAWTSGGQDTQYF TGTGCCATCAGTGAGGCCTGGACTAGCGGGGGACAAGATACGCAGTATTTT
. TRBJ2-5 TRBD1 TRBV27 CASSLEGTEQETQYF TGTGCCAGCAGTTTAGAAGGGACAGAGCAAGAGACCCAGTACTTC
many TRBJ1-5 . TRBV6-6 CATSAEVRMGGNQPQHF TGTGCCACCTCGGCGGAGGTAAGAATGGGAGGCAATCAGCCCCAGCATTTT
. TRBJ1-2 TRBD1 TRBV27 CASSPEWGQYQFSEGYTF TGTGCCAGCAGTCCAGAATGGGGACAGTATCAATTTAGTGAGGGCTACACCTTC
medium-sized TRBJ1-5 TRBD1 TRBV19 CASSVTGGYSNQPQHF TGTGCCAGTAGTGTCACAGGGGGATATAGCAATCAGCCCCAGCATTTT
. TRBJ1-5 TRBD1 TRBV6-2/TRBV6-3 CASISPRDRGYQPQHF TGTGCCAGCATCTCACCCCGGGACAGGGGGTATCAGCCCCAGCATTTT
few TRBJ1-6 . TRBV27 CASRFGVGFFNSPLHF TGTGCCAGCAGGTTCGGGGTAGGATTTTTTAATTCACCCCTCCACTTT
few TRBJ1-6 . TRBV12-3/TRBV12-4 CASSFDRNSPLHF TGTGCCAGCAGCTTCGACCGTAATTCACCCCTCCACTTT
. TRBJ1-5 . TRBV11-1 CASSLAGNQPQHF TGTGCCAGCAGCTTAGCGGGTAATCAGCCCCAGCATTTT
few TRBJ2-3 TRBD2 TRBV13 CASSQGSSGGVVADTQYF TGTGCCAGCAGCCAGGGGTCGAGCGGGGGGGTGGTCGCAGATACGCAGTATTTT
. TRBJ1-2 TRBD1 TRBV6-1 CASSTTGGNYGYTF TGTGCCAGCAGTACCACAGGGGGTAACTATGGCTACACCTTC
few TRBJ2-1 TRBD1 TRBV5-3 CASSLAWDRNNEQFF TGTGCCAGCAGCTTAGCCTGGGACAGAAACAATGAGCAGTTCTTC
few TRBJ1-2 . TRBV14 CASSQDPSSGNGYTF TGTGCCAGCAGCCAAGATCCTAGTTCAGGGAATGGCTACACCTTC
. TRBJ1-4 . TRBV5-5 CASSESGRQTNEKLFF TGTGCCAGCAGCGAATCCGGACGACAGACTAATGAAAAACTGTTTTTT
. TRBJ1-1 TRBD1 TRBV19 CASSNPTGGRMNTEAFF TGTGCCAGTAGTAACCCGACAGGGGGTCGCATGAACACTGAAGCTTTCTTT
. TRBJ2-7 . TRBV7-4 CASSSPRQPYEQYF TGTGCCAGCAGCTCACCTCGCCAGCCATACGAGCAGTACTTC
few TRBJ2-2 TRBD1 TRBV12-3/TRBV12-4 CASRWGQGRDTGELFF TGTGCCAGCAGATGGGGACAGGGGCGGGACACCGGGGAGCTGTTTTTT
. TRBJ2-5 . TRBV13 CASTARQETQYF TGTGCCAGCACGGCTCGCCAAGAGACCCAGTACTTC
many TRBJ2-5 TRBD2 TRBV13 CASSSPAGAGAPYF TGTGCCAGCAGCTCGCCAGCGGGGGCCGGGGCGCCGTACTTC
few TRBJ2-2 TRBD2 TRBV4-2 CASSPRTSGGPTGELFF TGTGCCAGCAGCCCGAGGACTAGCGGGGGACCCACCGGGGAGCTGTTTTTT